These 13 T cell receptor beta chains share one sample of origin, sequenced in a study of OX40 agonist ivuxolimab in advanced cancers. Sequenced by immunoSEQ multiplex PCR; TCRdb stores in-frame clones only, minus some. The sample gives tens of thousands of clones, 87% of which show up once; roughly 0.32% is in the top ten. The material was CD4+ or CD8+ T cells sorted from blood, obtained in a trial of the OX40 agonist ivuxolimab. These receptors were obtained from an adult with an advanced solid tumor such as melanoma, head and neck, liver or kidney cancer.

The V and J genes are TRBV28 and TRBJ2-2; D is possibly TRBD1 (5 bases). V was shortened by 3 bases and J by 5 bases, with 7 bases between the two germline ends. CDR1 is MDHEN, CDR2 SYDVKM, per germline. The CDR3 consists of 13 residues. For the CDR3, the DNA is TGTGCCAGCAGTTTGGCAGGGACCGGGGAGCTGTTTTTT. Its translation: CASSLAGTGELFF.

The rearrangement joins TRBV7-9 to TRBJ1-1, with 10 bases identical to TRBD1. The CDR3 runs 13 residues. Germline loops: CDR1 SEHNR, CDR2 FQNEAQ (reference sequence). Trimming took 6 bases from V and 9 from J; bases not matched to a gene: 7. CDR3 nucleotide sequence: TGTGCCAGCAGTTCTAGACAGGGGGCTAAAGCTTTCTTT. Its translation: CASSSRQGAKAFF.

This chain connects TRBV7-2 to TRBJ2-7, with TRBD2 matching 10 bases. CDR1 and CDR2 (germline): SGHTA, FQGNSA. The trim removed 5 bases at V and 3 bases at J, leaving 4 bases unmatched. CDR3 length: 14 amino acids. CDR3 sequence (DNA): TGTGCCAGCAGCCAAATAGCGGGAGGCTACGAGCAGTACTTC. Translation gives CASSQIAGGYEQYF.

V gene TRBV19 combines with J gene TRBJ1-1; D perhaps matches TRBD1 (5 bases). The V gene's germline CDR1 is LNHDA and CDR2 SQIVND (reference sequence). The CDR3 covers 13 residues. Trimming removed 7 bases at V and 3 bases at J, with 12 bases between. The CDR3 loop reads CASNHRRDTEAFF. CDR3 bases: TGTGCCAGTAACCACAGGAGGGACACTGAAGCTTTCTTT.

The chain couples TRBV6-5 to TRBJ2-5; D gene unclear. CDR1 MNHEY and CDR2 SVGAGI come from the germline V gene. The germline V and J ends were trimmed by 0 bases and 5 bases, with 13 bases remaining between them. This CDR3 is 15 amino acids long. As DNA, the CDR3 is TGTGCCAGCAGTTACTCGCCAAGGCGGTTGGAGACCCAGTACTTC. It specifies CASSYSPRRLETQYF.

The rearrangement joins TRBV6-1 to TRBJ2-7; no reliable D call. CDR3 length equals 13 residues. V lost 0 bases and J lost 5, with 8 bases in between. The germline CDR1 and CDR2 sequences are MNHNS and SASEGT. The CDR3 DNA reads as TGTGCCAGCAGTGAAGCGCGAATGGACGAGCAGTACGTC. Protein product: CASSEARMDEQYV.

The CDR3 DNA reads as TGTGCCAGCAGTCTGTCAGTGAACACTGAAGCTTTCTTT. Translating gives CASSLSVNTEAFF. This rearrangement joins TRBV27 to TRBJ1-1; D is uncertain. V was pared by 5 bases and J by 0 bases, with 7 bases between. The CDR3 extends over 13 amino acids. Germline CDR1 MNHEY, CDR2 SMNVEV (reference sequence).

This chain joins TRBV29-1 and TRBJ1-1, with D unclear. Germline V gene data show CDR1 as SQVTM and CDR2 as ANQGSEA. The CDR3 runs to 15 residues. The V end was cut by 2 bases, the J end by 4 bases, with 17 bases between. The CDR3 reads CSVEWGVLDSTEAFF. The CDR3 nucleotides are TGCAGCGTTGAATGGGGTGTCCTGGATAGCACTGAAGCTTTCTTT.

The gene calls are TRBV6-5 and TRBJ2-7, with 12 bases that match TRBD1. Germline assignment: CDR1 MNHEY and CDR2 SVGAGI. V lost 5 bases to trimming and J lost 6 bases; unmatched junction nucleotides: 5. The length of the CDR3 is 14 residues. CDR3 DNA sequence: TGTGCCAGCAGTAGGGACAGGGGGCGCGGCGAGCAGTACGTC. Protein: CASSRDRGRGEQYV.

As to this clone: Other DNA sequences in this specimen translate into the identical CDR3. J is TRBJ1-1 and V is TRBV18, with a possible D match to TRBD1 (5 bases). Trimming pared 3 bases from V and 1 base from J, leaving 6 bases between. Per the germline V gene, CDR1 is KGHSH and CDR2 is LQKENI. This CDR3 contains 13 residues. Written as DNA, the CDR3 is TGTGCCAGCTCACCCCAGGGGAACACTGAAGCTTTCTTT. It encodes CASSPQGNTEAFF. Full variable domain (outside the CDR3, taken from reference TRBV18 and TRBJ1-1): NAGVMQNPRHLVRRRGQEARLRCSPMKGHSHVYWYRQLPEEGLKFMVYLQKENIIDESGMPKERFSAEFPKEGPSILRIQQVVRGDSAAYFCASSPQGNTEAFFGQGTRLTVV.

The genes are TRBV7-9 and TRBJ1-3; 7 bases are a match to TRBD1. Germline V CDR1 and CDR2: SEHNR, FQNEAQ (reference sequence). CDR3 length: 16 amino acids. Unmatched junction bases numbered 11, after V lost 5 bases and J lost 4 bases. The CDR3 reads CASSQGQPAGGNTIYF. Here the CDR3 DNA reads TGTGCCAGCAGCCAGGGACAGCCCGCCGGGGGAAACACCATATATTTT.

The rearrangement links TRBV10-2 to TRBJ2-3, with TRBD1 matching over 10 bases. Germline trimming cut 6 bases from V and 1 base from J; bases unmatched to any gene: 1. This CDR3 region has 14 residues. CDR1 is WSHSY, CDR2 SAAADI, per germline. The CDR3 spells CASRGTGGTDTQYF. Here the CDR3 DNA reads TGCGCCAGCAGGGGGACAGGGGGCACAGATACGCAGTATTTT.

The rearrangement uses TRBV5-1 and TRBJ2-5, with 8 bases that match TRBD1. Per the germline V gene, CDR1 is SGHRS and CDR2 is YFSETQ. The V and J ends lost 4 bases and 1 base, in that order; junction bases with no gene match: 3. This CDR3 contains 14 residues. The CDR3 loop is CASSHGTGQETQYF. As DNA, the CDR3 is TGCGCCAGCAGCCATGGGACAGGCCAAGAGACCCAGTACTTC.